This entry features one T cell receptor (beta chain) sequence. What it binds is unknown. CDR3 length: 16 residues. The V gene end was trimmed by 4 bases and the J gene end by 8 bases; junction bases not matched to a gene: 9. Germline-derived CDR1 and CDR2 are SGHVS and FNYEAQ. This specimen belongs to a study of cytomegalovirus exposure and HLA in healthy donors. The PCR had 60 Vbeta and 13 Jbeta primers. Profiled with immunoSEQ multiplex PCR; TCRdb holds only in-frame clones, not every one. The repertoire includes about 170,000 clones, 65% to 85% of them detected once, and about 0.8% sits in the top ten. Donors sampled were nominally healthy, though unrecorded immune exposures were likely. Points from the study as a whole: Further analysis was carried out later, and it showed several of the most significant clusters appearing linked to common viral pathogens. According to the study, 180 or so TCR beta chains were cytomegalovirus-associated. A later analysis found TCR association rates differed by HLA locus, highest for DRB1 and lowest for HLA-C.

The receptor was isolated from a woman younger than 35 in good health and CMV-seronegative. The V call is TRBV7-6, the J call TRBJ2-1; 12 nucleotides agree with TRBD2. The sample was PBMCs. The CDR3, as DNA: TGTGCCAGCAGCTCCGACCTAGCGGGAGGGCCCGATGAGCAGTTCTTC. Translating it yields CASSSDLAGGPDEQFF.